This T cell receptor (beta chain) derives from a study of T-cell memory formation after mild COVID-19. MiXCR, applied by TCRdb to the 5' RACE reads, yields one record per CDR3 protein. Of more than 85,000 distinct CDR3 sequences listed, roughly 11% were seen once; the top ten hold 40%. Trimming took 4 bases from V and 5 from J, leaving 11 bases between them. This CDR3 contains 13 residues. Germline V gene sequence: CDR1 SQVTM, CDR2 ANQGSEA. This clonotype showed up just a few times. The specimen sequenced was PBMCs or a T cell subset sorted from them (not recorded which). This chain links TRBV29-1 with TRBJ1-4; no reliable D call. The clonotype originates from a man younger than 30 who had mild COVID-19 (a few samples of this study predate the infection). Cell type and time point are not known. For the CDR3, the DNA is TGCAGCGTTGCGGGTGGCCTAAATGAAAAACTGTTTTTT. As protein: CSVAGGLNEKLFF.